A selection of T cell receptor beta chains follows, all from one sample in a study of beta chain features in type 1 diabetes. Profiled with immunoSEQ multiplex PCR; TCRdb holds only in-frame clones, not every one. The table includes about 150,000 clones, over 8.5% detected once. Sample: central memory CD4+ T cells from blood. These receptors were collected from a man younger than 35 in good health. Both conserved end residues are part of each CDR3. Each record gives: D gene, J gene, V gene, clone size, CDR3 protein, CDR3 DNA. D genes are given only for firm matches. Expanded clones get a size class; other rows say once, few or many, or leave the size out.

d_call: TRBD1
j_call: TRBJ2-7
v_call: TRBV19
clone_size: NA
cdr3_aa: CASRPGTGLHEQYF
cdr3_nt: TGTGCCAGTCGGCCCGGGACAGGTCTCCACGAGCAGTACTTC

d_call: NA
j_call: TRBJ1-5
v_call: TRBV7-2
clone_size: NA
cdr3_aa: CASSLVSGNQPQHF
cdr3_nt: TGTGCCAGCAGCTTAGTCTCGGGCAATCAGCCCCAGCATTTT

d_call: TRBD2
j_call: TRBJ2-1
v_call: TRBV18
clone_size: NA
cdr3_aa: CASSSRTSAYNEQFF
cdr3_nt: TGTGCCAGCTCAAGCCGGACTAGCGCCTACAATGAGCAGTTCTTC

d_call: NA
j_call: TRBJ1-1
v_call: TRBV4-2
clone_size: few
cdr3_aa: CASSQDRLKNTEAFF
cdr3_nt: TGTGCCAGCAGCCAAGATCGTTTAAAGAACACTGAAGCTTTCTTT

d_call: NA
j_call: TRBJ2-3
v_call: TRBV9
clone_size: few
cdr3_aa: CASSVLDTDTQYF
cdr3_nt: TGTGCCAGCAGCGTTCTTGACACAGATACGCAGTATTTT

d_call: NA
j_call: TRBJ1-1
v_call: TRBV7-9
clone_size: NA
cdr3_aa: CASRLVVENTEAFF
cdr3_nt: TGTGCCAGCAGACTCGTGGTTGAGAACACTGAAGCTTTCTTT

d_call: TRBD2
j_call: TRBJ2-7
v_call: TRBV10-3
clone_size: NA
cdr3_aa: CAIIGIEREPSF
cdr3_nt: TGTGCCATCATCGGGATAGAGCGGGAGCCCAGTTTC

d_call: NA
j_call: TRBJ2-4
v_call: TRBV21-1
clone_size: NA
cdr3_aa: CASADRFKNIQYF
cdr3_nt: TGTGCCAGCGCGGACAGGTTCAAAAACATTCAGTACTTC

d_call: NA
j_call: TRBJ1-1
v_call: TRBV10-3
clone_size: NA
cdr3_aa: CAISELAGKPEAFF
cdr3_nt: TGTGCCATCAGTGAGTTAGCGGGGAAGCCTGAAGCTTTCTTT

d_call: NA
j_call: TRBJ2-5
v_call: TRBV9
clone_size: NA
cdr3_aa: CASSLRGIPIQETQYF
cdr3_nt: TGTGCCAGCAGCCTCCGTGGAATCCCCATCCAAGAGACCCAGTACTTC

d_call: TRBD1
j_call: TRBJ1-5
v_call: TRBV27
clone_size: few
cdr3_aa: CATSQGNNQDSNQPQHF
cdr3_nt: TGTGCCACCTCACAGGGGAATAACCAAGATAGCAATCAGCCCCAGCATTTT